This is a list of T cell receptor beta chains from one sample in a study of T cell responses to AZD1222 COVID-19 vaccine. TCRdb keeps only in-frame clones here, not all; method: immunoSEQ multiplex PCR. The data show approximately 140,000 clones, over 90% seen once. The specimen was peripheral blood, collected on day 0 of AZD1222 vaccination. The receptors shown here come from an adult in good health. Each CDR3 is given with its conserved first and last residue. Fields, in order: V gene, J gene, CDR3 protein.

>TRBV25-1|TRBJ2-3
CASSERDASDTQYF
>TRBV5-8|TRBJ2-5
CASSLVGGTQYF
>TRBV5-1|TRBJ2-7
CASSLSGSAYEQYF
>TRBV5-4|TRBJ2-7
CASSFGQALEEQYF
>TRBV27|TRBJ2-7
CASSLSRSETRPYEQYF
>TRBV5-4|TRBJ1-1
CASSPPQGIAGTEAFF
>TRBV18|TRBJ2-3
CASSPKNRGLTDTQYF
>TRBV13|TRBJ1-6
CASSAGTDDNSPLHF
>TRBV19|TRBJ2-1
CASSISGWVGNEQFF
>TRBV30|TRBJ1-2
CAHDRVGYGYTF
>TRBV3-1/TRBV3-2|TRBJ1-3
CASSRGQGFSGNTIYF
>TRBV19|TRBJ2-6
CASSIYSRTETSGANVLTF
>TRBV20-1|TRBJ2-7
CSAGYEQYF
>TRBV19|TRBJ1-5
CASSADGDQPQHF
>TRBV4-2|TRBJ1-5
CASSQDLARSGGGFNQPQHF
>TRBV5-1|TRBJ2-5
CASSPGETQYF
>TRBV5-1|TRBJ2-7
CASSPRDNQFEEQYF
>TRBV4-2|TRBJ2-7
CASSQVRLAGYEQYF
>TRBV6-2/TRBV6-3|TRBJ2-7
CASSPLTLGRSYEQYF
>TRBV25-1|TRBJ2-5
CASTDSGSGTQYF
>TRBV4-2|TRBJ2-1
CASSVNSGSYNEQFF
>TRBV28|TRBJ2-2
CASNLGQPNTGELFF
>TRBV4-1|TRBJ2-1
CASSQEEDMYNEQFF
>TRBV27|TRBJ1-2
CASSFSVDRASGYTF
>TRBV19|TRBJ2-5
CASSIGANLETQYF
>TRBV15|TRBJ1-6
CATNTGRDSPLHF
>TRBV3-1/TRBV3-2|TRBJ2-1
CASSRMRGSANEQFF
>TRBV6-5|TRBJ2-7
CASDRGGYEQYF